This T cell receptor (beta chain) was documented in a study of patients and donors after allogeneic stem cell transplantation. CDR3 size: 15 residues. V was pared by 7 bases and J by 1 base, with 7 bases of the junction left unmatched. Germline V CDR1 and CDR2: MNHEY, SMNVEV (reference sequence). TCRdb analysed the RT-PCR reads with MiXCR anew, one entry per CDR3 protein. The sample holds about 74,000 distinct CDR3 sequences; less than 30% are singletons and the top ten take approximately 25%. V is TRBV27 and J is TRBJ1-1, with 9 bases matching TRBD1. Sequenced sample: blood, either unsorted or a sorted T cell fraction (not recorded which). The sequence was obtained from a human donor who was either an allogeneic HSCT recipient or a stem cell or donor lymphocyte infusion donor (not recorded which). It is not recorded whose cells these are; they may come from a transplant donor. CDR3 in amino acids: CASTFGTGTNTEAFF. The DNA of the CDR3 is TGTGCCAGCACCTTCGGGACAGGGACGAACACTGAAGCTTTCTTT.